This T cell receptor beta chain was recorded in a study of blood T cell repertoires in COVID-19. Study background: There were acute and convalescent COVID-19 samples, and they came from the United States, Italy and Spain.

In this sample, this clone turned up once. Methods used by the authors: Nucleated cell number was recorded as an estimate derived from reference gene primer amplification. Sequencing used immunoSEQ multiplex PCR; TCRdb keeps in-frame clones, though not all of them. V and J calls and clone size follow that table, whereas D and trimming were derived from the DNA. Of hundreds of thousands of clones listed, approximately 85% were seen once; the top ten hold about 9.1%. Enrollees, roughly 18 to 89 years old, lived in 25 or so US areas. Grouping used clinical history reported by participants in a survey and questionnaire. The TCR comes from a woman aged 45-60 years with acute COVID-19. Sequencing was carried out using PBMCs or T cells enriched from blood (not recorded which).

CDR3 nucleotides: TGCGCCAGCAGCGAGGGCACTGAAGCTTTCTTT. Encoded protein: CASSEGTEAFF. The chain carries TRBV5-1 and TRBJ1-1, with D uncertain. V was trimmed by 4 bases and J by 4 bases, leaving 5 bases between them. CDR1 and CDR2 from the germline V gene are SGHRS and YFSETQ. The CDR3 length is 11 residues. Supplemented by reference TRBV5-1 and TRBJ1-1, the full variable domain reads KAGVTQTPRYLIKTRGQQVTLSCSPISGHRSVSWYQQTPGQGLQFLFEYFSETQRNKGNFPGRFSGRQFSNSRSEMNVSTLELGDSALYLCASSEGTEAFFGQGTRLTVV.